These T cell receptor beta chains were read from a single sample in a study of cytomegalovirus exposure and HLA in healthy donors. Profiled with immunoSEQ multiplex PCR; TCRdb holds only in-frame clones, not every one. The sample has about 120,000 clones; around 81% are singletons. Sequences were obtained from PBMCs. These receptors all come from a female donor in good health and CMV-seronegative. The CDR3 runs from the conserved cysteine through the conserved F or W. A D gene is named only where the DNA matches it firmly. A row's size may be missing; if present it is once, few, many or a size class.

size	V	D	J	DNA	CDR3
-	TRBV18	-	TRBJ2-7	TGTGCCAGCTCACCACAGGGGCACTACGAGCAGTACTTC	CASSPQGHYEQYF
few	TRBV19	TRBD2	TRBJ2-7	TGTGCCAGTAGTATAAAGGTCACTAGCGCGGGGGAGCAGTACTTC	CASSIKVTSAGEQYF
-	TRBV21-1	-	TRBJ2-1	TGTGCCAGCAAGCAAGGGGACAGGCAAGGCCCCGTCTCCTACAATGAGCAGTTCTTC	CASKQGDRQGPVSYNEQFF
-	TRBV11-2	-	TRBJ2-3	TGTGCCAGCAGCTTCAGCGGTCCCAGCACAGATACGCAGTATTTT	CASSFSGPSTDTQYF
-	TRBV16	-	TRBJ1-5	TGTGCCAGCAGCCAAGCAGGACACAATCAGCCCCAGCATTTT	CASSQAGHNQPQHF
-	TRBV9	-	TRBJ2-3	TGTGCCAGCGGCAGGACAGGCACAGATACGCAGTATTTT	CASGRTGTDTQYF
-	TRBV27	TRBD1	TRBJ1-1	TGTGCCAGCAACCGGGACAGAAGTTCGAACACTGAAGCTTTCTTT	CASNRDRSSNTEAFF
-	TRBV28	TRBD2	TRBJ2-7	TGTGCCAGCAGTTTTCGGCTAGCGGGAGATCAGCAGTACTTC	CASSFRLAGDQQYF
once	TRBV5-1	-	TRBJ2-7	TGCGCCAGCAGCTTGGATGGGGCGGCTAGGTGGAACGAGCAGTACTTC	CASSLDGAARWNEQYF
once	TRBV10-3	-	TRBJ1-5	TGTGCCATCAGCCCGACAGGAGTGAGCAATCAGCCCCAGCATTTT	CAISPTGVSNQPQHF
-	TRBV30	TRBD2	TRBJ2-5	TGTGCCTGGAACGCGGGACTAGCGGGGGCTGGAGAGACCCAGTACTTC	CAWNAGLAGAGETQYF
few	TRBV7-2	TRBD2	TRBJ2-7	TGTGCCAGCAGCCTGGCAAAACTAGCGGGGGGGCGCGAGCAGTACTTC	CASSLAKLAGGREQYF
-	TRBV5-6	-	TRBJ2-7	TGTGCCAGCAGCTTAACACAGGGCTACGAGCAGTACTTC	CASSLTQGYEQYF
-	TRBV5-6	-	TRBJ1-4	TGTGCCAGCAGCTTGTACAGCGGTCATGAAAAACTGTTTTTT	CASSLYSGHEKLFF
-	TRBV6-1	TRBD1	TRBJ1-1	TGTGCCAGCAGACCGCGACAGGGATTGAACACTGAAGCTTTCTTT	CASRPRQGLNTEAFF
-	TRBV2	TRBD2	TRBJ2-1	TGTGCCAGCAGTGTAGGCGGGAGTGGCAATGAGCAGTTCTTC	CASSVGGSGNEQFF
-	TRBV27	TRBD2	TRBJ2-7	TGTGCCAGCAGTGTGGGCGGGACTAGCGGGAGAGGCGAGCAGTACTTC	CASSVGGTSGRGEQYF
-	TRBV27	TRBD2	TRBJ2-7	TGTGCCAGCTCCCCTAGCGGGAGGGAGCAGTACTTC	CASSPSGREQYF
-	TRBV6-6	-	TRBJ2-2	TGTGCCAGCGGAGGACAGTCGAACACCGGGGAGCTGTTTTTT	CASGGQSNTGELFF
-	TRBV7-9	-	TRBJ2-2	TGTGCCAGCAGCTCCCAGGGGACCGGGGAGCTGTTTTTT	CASSSQGTGELFF
-	TRBV21-1	-	TRBJ1-1	TGTGCCAGCAGCGGTCGAGGGGGGGCGCGTGCTGAAGCTTTCTTT	CASSGRGGARAEAFF
once	TRBV15	-	TRBJ1-1	TGTGCCACCAGCAAGAACGGAGCTGAAGCTTTCTTT	CATSKNGAEAFF
-	TRBV18	-	TRBJ1-4	TGTGCCAGCTCACCACAGGGGACTAATGAAAAACTGTTTTTT	CASSPQGTNEKLFF
-	TRBV7-9	TRBD2	TRBJ2-7	TGTGCCAGCAGCTTAATGACTAGCGGGAGTCGGAAGCAGTACTTC	CASSLMTSGSRKQYF
once	TRBV2	-	TRBJ1-1	TGTGCCAGCAGTGAGCTGACGGGGGGCACTGAAGCTTTCTTT	CASSELTGGTEAFF
-	TRBV20-1	-	TRBJ2-1	TGCAGTGCTAGAGATATCAATGAGCAGTTCTTC	CSARDINEQFF
-	TRBV29-1	-	TRBJ2-1	TGCAGCGTTGAAGTGGGTAGCTTTCTGGATGAGCAGTTCTTC	CSVEVGSFLDEQFF
-	TRBV7-9	-	TRBJ2-1	TGTTCCAGCAGCTTAGACGGGTTTGAGCAGTTCTTC	CSSSLDGFEQFF
-	TRBV15	-	TRBJ2-5	TGTGCCACCAGCAGAGATTGGAGTATGGGAGAGACCCAGTACTTC	CATSRDWSMGETQYF
-	TRBV7-9	TRBD2	TRBJ2-3	TGTGCCAGCAGCCAGCCGACTAGCGGAGCGGCTGATACGCAGTATTTT	CASSQPTSGAADTQYF
-	TRBV28	TRBD1	TRBJ1-4	TGTGCCAGCAGCCCGGCGGGACAGGGGCAGGAAAAACTGTTTTTT	CASSPAGQGQEKLFF
-	TRBV30	TRBD2	TRBJ2-7	TGTGCCTCCATAGCGGGGCCCTCCTACGAGCAGTACTTC	CASIAGPSYEQYF
-	TRBV18	-	TRBJ2-5	TGTGCCAGCTCACGACCGACAGAGCAAGAGACCCAGTACTTC	CASSRPTEQETQYF
few	TRBV4-1	TRBD2	TRBJ2-1	TGCGCCAGCAGCAGGACTAGCTCCTACAATGAGCAGTTCTTC	CASSRTSSYNEQFF
-	TRBV2	-	TRBJ1-1	TGTGCCCGGGCAGCGGGGAGAACTGAAGCTTTCTTT	CARAAGRTEAFF
-	TRBV6-1	-	TRBJ2-1	TGTGCCAGCAGTTTGGGGCTGGGGTTTTATGAGCAGTTCTTC	CASSLGLGFYEQFF
once	TRBV2	-	TRBJ2-1	TGTGCCAGCAGTGAATCAGGGCTTTTACACAATGAGCAGTTCTTC	CASSESGLLHNEQFF
-	TRBV11-2	-	TRBJ2-5	TGTGCCAGCAGTCATTTTCGGGGGCAAGAGACCCAGTACTTC	CASSHFRGQETQYF
-	TRBV6-5	TRBD2	TRBJ2-2	TGTGCCAGCAGTTTTCGCGGGAGGGCCGGGGAGCTGTTTTTT	CASSFRGRAGELFF
-	TRBV10-2	TRBD1	TRBJ1-6	TGCGCCAGCACCACAGGGGATTCACCCCTCCACTTT	CASTTGDSPLHF